The sequence of this TCR beta chain was determined in a study of blood T cell repertoires in COVID-19. Clones were read by immunoSEQ multiplex PCR, and TCRdb kept only the in-frame ones, dropping some. The table has more than 300,000 clones, around 86% seen once. The sample consisted of PBMCs or T cells enriched from blood (not recorded which). This TCR came from a man under 40 who had recovered from COVID-19.

This CDR3 reads CASSPGGTGYNEKLFF. For the CDR3, the DNA is TGTGCCAGCAGCCCAGGTGGGACAGGCTATAATGAAAAACTGTTTTTT. The V and J genes are TRBV4-2 and TRBJ1-4; 8 positions match TRBD1. Germline V gene sequence: CDR1 LGHNA, CDR2 YNFKEQ. The CDR3 has 16 residues. Trimming at V came to 4 bases and at J to 4 bases, leaving 8 bases not matched to a gene.